This is a list of T cell receptor beta chains from one sample in a study of shared clonotypes between healthy human individuals. The repertoire was sequenced with immunoSEQ multiplex PCR; TCRdb's copy has only in-frame clones and lacks some. The table includes 600,000 to 750,000 clones, 60% to 80% detected once. Sequencing was carried out using memory CD4+ T cells sorted from blood. These receptors all come from a woman aged 25 to 39 in good health. Both conserved end residues are part of each CDR3. A D gene is named only where the DNA matches it firmly. Part of the rows lack a size; the others show once, few, many or a class for expanded clones.

TRBV28	NA	TRBJ1-2	NA	CASSLAGTANYGYTF	TGTGCCAGCAGTTTGGCAGGAACCGCTAACTATGGCTACACCTTC
TRBV21-1	NA	TRBJ2-1	few	CASSTKDARGIIGGSYNEQFF	TGTGCCAGCAGCACTAAAGATGCCAGGGGAATAATCGGCGGCTCCTACAATGAGCAGTTCTTC
TRBV7-3	NA	TRBJ1-1	many	CASSAQRDTEAFF	TGTGCCAGCAGCGCTCAAAGGGACACTGAAGCTTTCTTT
TRBV2	NA	TRBJ2-7	NA	CATQMQGLVDEQYF	TGTGCCACTCAAATGCAGGGACTGGTCGACGAGCAGTACTTC
TRBV11-2	TRBD1	TRBJ1-1	NA	CASSSPRDSQTEAFF	TGTGCCAGCAGCAGCCCACGGGACAGCCAAACTGAAGCTTTCTTT
TRBV11-2	NA	TRBJ2-1	NA	CASRNHRSYNEQFF	TGTGCCAGCAGGAATCACCGCTCCTACAATGAGCAGTTCTTC
TRBV11-2	NA	TRBJ2-7	NA	CASSETDSSSYEQYF	TGTGCCAGCAGCGAAACGGACAGCAGCTCCTACGAGCAGTACTTC
TRBV28	NA	TRBJ2-3	NA	CASSLYIADPDTQYF	TGTGCCAGCAGTTTATATATAGCCGATCCAGATACGCAGTATTTT
TRBV6-6	TRBD2	TRBJ2-7	NA	CASSLSGSAYEQYF	TGTGCCAGCAGTCTTAGCGGGAGCGCCTACGAGCAGTACTTC
TRBV2	TRBD2	TRBJ2-3	NA	CASSDKAGGSDTQYF	TGTGCCAGCAGTGATAAAGCGGGAGGGTCAGATACGCAGTATTTT
TRBV5-1	NA	TRBJ1-5	once	CASSLDSNSNQPQHF	TGCGCCAGCAGCTTGGACAGCAATAGCAATCAGCCCCAGCATTTT
TRBV2	NA	TRBJ2-3	NA	CASSEGSAVSTDTQYF	TGTGCCAGCAGTGAAGGATCAGCGGTTAGCACAGATACGCAGTATTTT
TRBV28	NA	TRBJ2-7	NA	CASKQTGYEQYF	TGTGCCAGCAAACAGACTGGATACGAGCAGTACTTC
TRBV27	NA	TRBJ1-5	NA	CASSSSGSGFSKPQHF	TGTGCCAGCAGTTCATCCGGGTCAGGGTTCTCGAAGCCCCAGCATTTT
TRBV29-1	NA	TRBJ2-7	NA	CSVERDGYEQYF	TGCAGCGTTGAAAGGGACGGCTACGAGCAGTACTTC
TRBV6-1	TRBD2	TRBJ2-2	NA	CASSGMAGVAGELFF	TGTGCCAGCAGTGGAATGGCGGGAGTTGCCGGGGAGCTGTTTTTT
TRBV5-1	TRBD1	TRBJ1-2	NA	CASGLQGARDGYTF	TGCGCCAGCGGCCTTCAGGGGGCGCGGGACGGCTACACCTTC
TRBV5-1	TRBD2	TRBJ2-2	NA	CASSLGLAGHGELFF	TGCGCCAGCAGCTTGGGACTAGCGGGACACGGGGAGCTGTTTTTT
TRBV6-5	TRBD1	TRBJ1-4	NA	CASRPGGTGGEKLFF	TGTGCCAGCCGGCCAGGGGGCACGGGAGGTGAAAAACTGTTTTTT
TRBV7-9	NA	TRBJ2-1	NA	CASCLMDEQFF	TGTGCCAGCTGCCTCATGGATGAGCAGTTCTTC
TRBV28	NA	TRBJ2-7	NA	CASSPGTSAYEQYF	TGTGCCAGCAGTCCCGGGACATCCGCCTACGAGCAGTACTTC
TRBV18	NA	TRBJ2-1	few	CASPRGASSYNEQFF	TGTGCCAGCCCACGGGGGGCTAGCTCCTACAATGAGCAGTTCTTC
TRBV7-9	NA	TRBJ1-5	NA	CASSKRRGQPQHF	TGTGCCAGCAGCAAGCGGCGGGGACAGCCCCAGCATTTT
TRBV4-1	NA	TRBJ1-1	NA	CASSQDRMNTEAFF	TGCGCCAGCAGCCAAGACAGAATGAACACTGAAGCTTTCTTT
TRBV18	NA	TRBJ2-7	NA	CASSPQAGSYEQYF	TGTGCCAGCTCACCCCAAGCGGGCTCCTACGAGCAGTACTTC
TRBV19	NA	TRBJ1-5	NA	CASSIHGQMNQPQHF	TGTGCCAGTAGTATCCATGGACAGATGAATCAGCCCCAGCATTTT
TRBV5-1	TRBD1	TRBJ2-3	NA	CASSSRQGDTDTQYF	TGCGCCAGCAGCTCACGACAGGGGGACACAGATACGCAGTATTTT
TRBV5-4	NA	TRBJ2-7	NA	CASSLATGLTYEQYF	TGTGCCAGCAGCTTGGCCACAGGGCTAACCTACGAGCAGTACTTC
TRBV28	TRBD2	TRBJ2-7	NA	CASSRTSAAEQYF	TGTGCCAGCAGTAGGACTAGCGCGGCCGAGCAGTACTTC
TRBV6-1	TRBD1	TRBJ1-1	NA	CASSTQDRGRTEAFF	TGTGCCAGCAGTACGCAAGACAGGGGGAGGACTGAAGCTTTCTTT
TRBV7-9	TRBD2	TRBJ2-1	NA	CASSLGSGGTYNEQFF	TGTGCCAGCAGCTTAGGAAGCGGGGGAACCTACAATGAGCAGTTCTTC